This TCR beta chain appears in the sequencing data of a study of metastatic and nonmetastatic thyroid tumors. Overall study context: Peripheral blood and tumor or nodule samples from malignant and benign thyroid patients were compared.

TCRdb recomputed clones from the PCR reads via MiXCR. This sample yields 3,900 or so clones, of which 30% to 45% are seen a single time; over 35% belongs to the top ten. Concerning this clone itself: Antigen unknown.

None of the patients had undergone any treatment ahead of thyroid surgery. The V and J ends lost 3 bases and 7 bases, in that order; junction bases with no gene match: 3. CDR1 is MDHEN and CDR2 is SYDVKM in the germline V gene. This CDR3 comprises 15 residues. Whole-study findings and limits: For both blood and tumor, malignant thyroid tumors reportedly showed significantly higher TCR beta diversity than benign nodules did.

What was sequenced was tumor tissue. The sequence came from a male donor with papillary thyroid cancer or a benign thyroid nodule (not recorded which). Some clones in this sample may be carry-over from other donors' samples. The chain recombines TRBV28 with TRBJ2-2; TRBD2 matches 12 bases. The CDR3 here is CASSFGLAGIGELFF. As DNA, the CDR3 is TGTGCCAGCAGTTTTGGACTAGCGGGGATCGGGGAGCTGTTTTTT.